This TCR beta chain was sequenced for a study of cytomegalovirus exposure and HLA in healthy donors. Both 60 Vbeta primers and 13 Jbeta primers went into the PCR. The data were produced by immunoSEQ multiplex PCR, yet TCRdb's version contains in-frame clones alone and is incomplete. Counted here are roughly 120,000 clones, roughly 80% occurring once; the ten biggest clones make up over 2.5%. Germline CDR1 and CDR2: MNHEY and SMNVEV (reference sequence). The CDR3 extends over 16 amino acids. Worth noting for this clone: Its ends do not fully match the called genes, so a read error is possible.

This TCR was recovered from a male donor in good health and CMV-seronegative. The chain recombines TRBV27 with TRBJ2-6, with TRBD1 as a possible D gene (5 bases). Sequencing used PBMCs. The DNA for the CDR3 is TGTGCCAGCACCCTAGGGCCCGGCTCTGGGGCCAACGGCCTGACTTTC. This gives the protein CASTLGPGSGANGLTF.